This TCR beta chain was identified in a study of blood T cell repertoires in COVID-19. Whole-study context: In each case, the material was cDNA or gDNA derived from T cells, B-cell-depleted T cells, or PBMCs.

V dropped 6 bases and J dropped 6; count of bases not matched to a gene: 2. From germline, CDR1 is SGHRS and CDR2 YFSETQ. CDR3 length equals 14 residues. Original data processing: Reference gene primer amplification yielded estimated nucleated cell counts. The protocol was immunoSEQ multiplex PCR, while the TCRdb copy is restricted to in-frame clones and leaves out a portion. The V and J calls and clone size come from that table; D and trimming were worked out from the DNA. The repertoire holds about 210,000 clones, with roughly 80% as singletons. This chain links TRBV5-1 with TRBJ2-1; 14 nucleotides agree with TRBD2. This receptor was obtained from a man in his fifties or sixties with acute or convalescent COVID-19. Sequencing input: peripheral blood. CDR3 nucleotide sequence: TGCGCCAGCATGGGGACTAGCGGGAGCAATGAGCAGTTCTTC. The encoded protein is CASMGTSGSNEQFF.